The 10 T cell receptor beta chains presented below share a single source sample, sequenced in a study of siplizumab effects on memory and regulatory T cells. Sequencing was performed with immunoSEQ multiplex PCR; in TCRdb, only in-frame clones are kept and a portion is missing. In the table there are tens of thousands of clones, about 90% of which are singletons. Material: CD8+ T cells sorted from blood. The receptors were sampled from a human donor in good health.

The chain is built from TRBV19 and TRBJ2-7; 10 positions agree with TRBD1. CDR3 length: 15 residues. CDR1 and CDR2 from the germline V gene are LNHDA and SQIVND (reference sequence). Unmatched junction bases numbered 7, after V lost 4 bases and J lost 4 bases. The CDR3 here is CASSRPGTGVYEQYF. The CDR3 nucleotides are TGTGCCAGTAGTAGGCCCGGGACAGGGGTGTACGAGCAGTACTTC.

The CDR3 loop reads CASSERGTMSSGYGYTF. CDR3 coding DNA: TGTGCCAGCAGCGAGAGGGGGACTATGTCTTCGGGCTATGGCTACACCTTC. The chain carries TRBV11-2 and TRBJ1-2, with a weak D call TRBD1 (6 bases). From germline, CDR1 is SGHAT and CDR2 FQNNGV. V lost 5 bases and J lost 4, with 23 bases in between. This CDR3 has 17 residues.

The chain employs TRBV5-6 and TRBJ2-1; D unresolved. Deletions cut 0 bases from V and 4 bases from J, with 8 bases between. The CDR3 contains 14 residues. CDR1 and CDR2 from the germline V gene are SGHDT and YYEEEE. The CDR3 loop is CASSLVAVYNEQFF. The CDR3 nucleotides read TGTGCCAGCAGCTTGGTGGCGGTTTACAATGAGCAGTTCTTC.

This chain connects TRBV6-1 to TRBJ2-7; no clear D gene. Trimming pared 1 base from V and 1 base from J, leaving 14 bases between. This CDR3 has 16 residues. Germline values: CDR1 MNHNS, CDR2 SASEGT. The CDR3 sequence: CASSEGQAAISYEQYF. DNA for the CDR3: TGTGCCAGCAGTGAAGGCCAGGCCGCTATTTCCTACGAGCAGTACTTC.

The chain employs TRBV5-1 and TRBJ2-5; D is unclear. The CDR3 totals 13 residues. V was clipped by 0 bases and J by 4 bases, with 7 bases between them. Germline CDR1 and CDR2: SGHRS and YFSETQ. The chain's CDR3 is CASSLEIPETQYF. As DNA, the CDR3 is TGCGCCAGCAGCTTGGAGATCCCAGAGACCCAGTACTTC.

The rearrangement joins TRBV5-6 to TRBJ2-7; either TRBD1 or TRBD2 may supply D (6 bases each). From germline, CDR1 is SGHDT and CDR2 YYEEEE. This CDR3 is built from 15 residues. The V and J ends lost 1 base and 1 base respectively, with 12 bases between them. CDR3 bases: TGTGCCAGCAGCTTGAGTCGGGGGCTTTCCTACGAGCAGTACTTC. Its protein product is CASSLSRGLSYEQYF.

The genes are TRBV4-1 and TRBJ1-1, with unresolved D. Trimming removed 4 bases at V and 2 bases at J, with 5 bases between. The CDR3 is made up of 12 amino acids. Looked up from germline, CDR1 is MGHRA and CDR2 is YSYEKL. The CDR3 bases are TGCGCCAGCAGCCGTCGAAACACTGAAGCTTTCTTT. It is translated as CASSRRNTEAFF.

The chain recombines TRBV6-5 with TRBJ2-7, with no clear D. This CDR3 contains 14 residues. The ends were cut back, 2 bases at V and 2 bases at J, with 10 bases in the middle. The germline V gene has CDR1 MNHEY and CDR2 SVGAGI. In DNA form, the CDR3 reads TGTGCCAGCAGTTACGCTCGGGTCGCCTACGAGCAGTACTTC. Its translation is CASSYARVAYEQYF.

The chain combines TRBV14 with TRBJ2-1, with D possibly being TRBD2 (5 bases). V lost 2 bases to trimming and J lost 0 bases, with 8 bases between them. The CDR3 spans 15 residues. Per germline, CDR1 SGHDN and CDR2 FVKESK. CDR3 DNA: TGTGCCAGCAGCCAATACCGGGACTCCTACAATGAGCAGTTCTTC. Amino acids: CASSQYRDSYNEQFF.

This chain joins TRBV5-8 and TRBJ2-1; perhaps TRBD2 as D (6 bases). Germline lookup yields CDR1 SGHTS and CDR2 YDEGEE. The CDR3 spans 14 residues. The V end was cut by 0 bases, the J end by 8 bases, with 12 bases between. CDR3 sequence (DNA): TGTGCCAGCAGCTTGGCCTCATGGAGGGATGAGCAGTTCTTC. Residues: CASSLASWRDEQFF.